The rows below give T cell receptor beta chains drawn from one sample of a study of OX40 agonist ivuxolimab in advanced cancers. Sequencing was performed with immunoSEQ multiplex PCR; in TCRdb, only in-frame clones are kept and a portion is missing. The sample records some 90,000 clones, roughly 89% being singletons. The material was CD4+ or CD8+ T cells sorted from blood, obtained in a trial of the OX40 agonist ivuxolimab. The receptor set was obtained from an adult with an advanced solid tumor such as melanoma, head and neck, liver or kidney cancer. The CDR3 runs from the conserved cysteine through the conserved F or W. The order of the fields is clone size, J gene, V gene, D gene, CDR3 DNA, CDR3 protein. D genes are given only for firm matches. Clone size is given for some rows only: seen once, a few or many times, or a class if the clone is expanded.

NA,TRBJ2-2,TRBV6-1,TRBD1,TGTGCCAGCAGTCCGGGACAGGGGCGGTCCGGGGAGCTGTTTTTT,CASSPGQGRSGELFF
NA,TRBJ2-2,TRBV28,TRBD1,TGTGCCAGCAGTTTAGGTGTCTACAGGGGGTCCACCGGGGAGCTGTTTTTT,CASSLGVYRGSTGELFF
NA,TRBJ2-5,TRBV7-8,NA,TGTGCCAGCAGCTCCTTACAGGGGAGGGAGACCCAGTACTTC,CASSSLQGRETQYF
NA,TRBJ2-3,TRBV5-4,NA,TGTGCCAGCAGCATCTATAACCGGCCCAATACGCAGTATTTT,CASSIYNRPNTQYF
few,TRBJ1-1,TRBV10-3,NA,TGTGCCATCAGTGCCCAGGGGCCTGAAGCTTTCTTT,CAISAQGPEAFF
NA,TRBJ1-2,TRBV11-3,NA,TGTGCCAGCAGCTTAGCCGGCCGCATGGATGGCTACACCTTC,CASSLAGRMDGYTF
NA,TRBJ1-1,TRBV2,NA,TGTGCCAGCAGTGGTCAGGGGAAAGGGACTGAAGCTTTCTTT,CASSGQGKGTEAFF
NA,TRBJ2-7,TRBV7-2,TRBD1,TGTGCCAGCAGCTTAACAACAGGGGGCTCCTACGAGCAGTACTTC,CASSLTTGGSYEQYF
NA,TRBJ1-1,TRBV20-1,NA,TGCAGTGCTAGACTCCCGGGAGAAGCTTTCTTT,CSARLPGEAFF
NA,TRBJ2-7,TRBV2,NA,TGTGCCAGCAGTGTAGGCTCCTACGAGCAGTACTTC,CASSVGSYEQYF
NA,TRBJ2-1,TRBV7-9,NA,TGTGCCAGCAGGGAGGATGGAGCGGGCCCGGACTACAATGAGCAGTTCTTC,CASREDGAGPDYNEQFF
once,TRBJ2-7,TRBV28,TRBD2,TGTGCCAGCAGTTTAAAAAGGCGGGAGCCCCCCTACGAGCAGTACTTC,CASSLKRREPPYEQYF
NA,TRBJ2-1,TRBV5-1,TRBD2,TGCGCCAGCAGCACCTTGACTAGCGGGGCTTACAATGAGCAGTTCTTC,CASSTLTSGAYNEQFF
NA,TRBJ2-7,TRBV5-6,TRBD2,TGTGCCAGCAGCTTCAGGCTAGCGGGAGGGGCTAGGAAGGAGCAGTACTTC,CASSFRLAGGARKEQYF
NA,TRBJ2-1,TRBV6-5,TRBD2,TGTGCCAGCAGCCGTTCTAGCGGGAGTGGTGATGAGCAGTTCTTC,CASSRSSGSGDEQFF
NA,TRBJ2-2,TRBV5-1,NA,TGCGCCAGCAACGACAGGTCAGGCACCGGGGAGCTGTTTTTT,CASNDRSGTGELFF
once,TRBJ2-7,TRBV6-5,TRBD2,TGTGCCAGCAGTTACGCTAGCGGGGCCGTCGGGGGGCAGTACTTC,CASSYASGAVGGQYF
once,TRBJ1-1,TRBV5-4,NA,TGTGCCAGCACCCTAGGGTTAGGGTCAGGGTTCGGCACTGAAGCTTTCTTT,CASTLGLGSGFGTEAFF
NA,TRBJ1-2,TRBV30,TRBD1,TGTGCCTGGAGTGTACAGGGGGGAAATGGCTACACCTTC,CAWSVQGGNGYTF
NA,TRBJ2-5,TRBV28,NA,TGTGCCAGCAGTTTAGGGGGCCAAGAGACCCAGTACTTC,CASSLGGQETQYF
NA,TRBJ2-5,TRBV7-6,NA,TGTGCCAGCAGCATGAGTGTCTCGTGGCGGGTCCAAGAGACCCAGTACTTC,CASSMSVSWRVQETQYF
NA,TRBJ2-6,TRBV19,NA,TGTGCCAGTAGTGACCGACGGGGAACTGGGGCCAACGTCCTGACTTTC,CASSDRRGTGANVLTF
NA,TRBJ1-5,TRBV2,NA,TGTGCCAGCAGCACGGGGGGGCAAATAGGTCAGCCCCAGCATTTT,CASSTGGQIGQPQHF
NA,TRBJ2-1,TRBV30,TRBD2,TGTGCCCCTTCTAGCGGGAGAAACTATGAGCAGTTCTTC,CAPSSGRNYEQFF
NA,TRBJ1-2,TRBV30,NA,TGTGCCTGGAGTGTCCATATGACGGGGGAAGGCTACACCTTC,CAWSVHMTGEGYTF
NA,TRBJ2-1,TRBV7-9,TRBD1,TGTGCCAGCAGCGGGACAGCAGGATGGGTTGAGCAGTTCTTC,CASSGTAGWVEQFF
NA,TRBJ2-3,TRBV10-3,NA,TGTGCCATCAGTGGGCCCAGCGCGGCAGATACGCAGTATTTT,CAISGPSAADTQYF
NA,TRBJ2-7,TRBV28,NA,TGTGCCAGCAGGCCCCTGGGATCCCTCTCCTACGAGCAGTACTTC,CASRPLGSLSYEQYF
NA,TRBJ1-1,TRBV18,NA,TGTGCCAGCTCGCGCCCCGCGGGGAACACTGAAGCTTTCTTT,CASSRPAGNTEAFF
once,TRBJ2-2,TRBV18,NA,TGTGCCAGCTCACCAATGGGACAGAACACCGGGGAGCTGTTTTTT,CASSPMGQNTGELFF
NA,TRBJ2-1,TRBV5-6,NA,TGTGCCAGCAGCTTGGCCTCTTCCGAGCAGTTCTTC,CASSLASSEQFF
NA,TRBJ2-4,TRBV19,TRBD2,TGTGCCAGTAGTACTAGCGGGGGGGCGTCGGACATTCAGTACTTC,CASSTSGGASDIQYF
NA,TRBJ2-1,TRBV27,TRBD2,TGTGCCAGCAGTGGCCAGGGGAGCGGGAGGTTGCATGAGCAGTTCTTC,CASSGQGSGRLHEQFF
NA,TRBJ2-1,TRBV28,NA,TGTGCCAGCACCCTCCGGAGAGTTTCTGAGCAGTTCTTC,CASTLRRVSEQFF
NA,TRBJ2-1,TRBV7-6,TRBD2,TGTGCCAGCAGCCCAACCCTGGGACTAGCTGTCGGTGAGCAGTTCTTC,CASSPTLGLAVGEQFF